These T cell receptor beta chains were read from a single sample in a study of cytomegalovirus exposure and HLA in healthy donors. Generated by immunoSEQ multiplex PCR, the TCRdb table keeps only in-frame clones and is missing some. There are 100,000 or so clones in the sample; 74% occur only once, and more than 2% lies in the top ten. Sequencing was performed on PBMCs. These receptors were taken from a human donor in good health. Both conserved end residues are part of each CDR3. Each record gives: V gene, D gene, J gene, clone size, CDR3 DNA, CDR3 protein. D genes are given only for firm matches. Some rows mark clone size as missing; the rest say once, few, many or name a class of expanded clone.

v_gene: TRBV5-1
d_gene: TRBD2
j_gene: TRBJ2-1
abundance: .
CDR3nt: TGCGCCAGCAGCTTCGGACTAGCGGGAGTCTATGAGCAGTTCTTC
CDR3aa: CASSFGLAGVYEQFF

v_gene: TRBV30
d_gene: .
j_gene: TRBJ1-2
abundance: .
CDR3nt: TGTGCCTGGAGTGTAGACAGTAACTATGGCTACACCTTC
CDR3aa: CAWSVDSNYGYTF

v_gene: TRBV9
d_gene: TRBD1
j_gene: TRBJ1-2
abundance: .
CDR3nt: TGTGCCAGCAGCGGACGGACAGGGAGGGACGGCTACACCTTC
CDR3aa: CASSGRTGRDGYTF

v_gene: TRBV19
d_gene: TRBD1
j_gene: TRBJ1-2
abundance: .
CDR3nt: TGTGCCAGTGGACAGGGTGTTGCTGGCTACACCTTC
CDR3aa: CASGQGVAGYTF

v_gene: TRBV7-2
d_gene: .
j_gene: TRBJ1-1
abundance: few
CDR3nt: TGTGCCAGCAGCCCGCCGGGAGTCACTGAAGCTTTCTTT
CDR3aa: CASSPPGVTEAFF

v_gene: TRBV19
d_gene: .
j_gene: TRBJ2-1
abundance: .
CDR3nt: TGTGCCAGTGGGTCTGGTTCTGGAGGGCCAGGCGATGAGCAGTTCTTC
CDR3aa: CASGSGSGGPGDEQFF

v_gene: TRBV6-5
d_gene: .
j_gene: TRBJ1-1
abundance: .
CDR3nt: TGTGCCAGCAGTAACCTGGGACAAGTGAACACTGAAGCTTTCTTT
CDR3aa: CASSNLGQVNTEAFF

v_gene: TRBV28
d_gene: .
j_gene: TRBJ2-5
abundance: few
CDR3nt: TGTGCCAGCAGCTCGCGGACAGAAGAGACCCAGTACTTC
CDR3aa: CASSSRTEETQYF

v_gene: TRBV25-1
d_gene: .
j_gene: TRBJ2-7
abundance: few
CDR3nt: TGTGCCAGCAGTCTTTCTCCGTCCTACGAGCAGTACTTC
CDR3aa: CASSLSPSYEQYF

v_gene: TRBV11-2
d_gene: .
j_gene: TRBJ1-2
abundance: few
CDR3nt: TGTGCCAGCAGGCCTAACAGGGCGGGGGACTATGGCTACACCTTC
CDR3aa: CASRPNRAGDYGYTF

v_gene: TRBV19
d_gene: .
j_gene: TRBJ1-1
abundance: .
CDR3nt: TGTGCCAGTAGTATAAACATACAGAACACTGAAGCTTTCTTT
CDR3aa: CASSINIQNTEAFF

v_gene: TRBV10-2
d_gene: .
j_gene: TRBJ1-3
abundance: few
CDR3nt: TGCGCCAGCACGGAGGGGCTTGGAGGAAACACCATATATTTT
CDR3aa: CASTEGLGGNTIYF

v_gene: TRBV7-2
d_gene: TRBD1
j_gene: TRBJ1-4
abundance: .
CDR3nt: TGTGCCAGCAGCTCAGCCGGGACAGGGAATGAAAAACTGTTTTTT
CDR3aa: CASSSAGTGNEKLFF

v_gene: TRBV7-9
d_gene: TRBD1
j_gene: TRBJ1-4
abundance: once
CDR3nt: TGTGCCAGCAGCTTGACAGGGTTTGAAAAACTGTTTTTT
CDR3aa: CASSLTGFEKLFF

v_gene: TRBV6-1
d_gene: .
j_gene: TRBJ1-2
abundance: .
CDR3nt: TGTGCCAGCAGTGAAGCGGGAGGGACCTATGGCTACACCTTC
CDR3aa: CASSEAGGTYGYTF

v_gene: TRBV19
d_gene: .
j_gene: TRBJ1-5
abundance: .
CDR3nt: TGTGCCAGTAGGAACGCAGGGGCGAAAAATCAGCCCCAGCATTTT
CDR3aa: CASRNAGAKNQPQHF

v_gene: TRBV19
d_gene: .
j_gene: TRBJ1-6
abundance: .
CDR3nt: TGTGCCAGTAGTATGCGGAATACACCCCTCCACTTT
CDR3aa: CASSMRNTPLHF

v_gene: TRBV29-1
d_gene: TRBD1
j_gene: TRBJ2-3
abundance: few
CDR3nt: TGCAGCGTTATAAGGGGGCTCGGCACAGATACGCAGTATTTT
CDR3aa: CSVIRGLGTDTQYF

v_gene: TRBV27
d_gene: TRBD1
j_gene: TRBJ2-7
abundance: .
CDR3nt: TGTGCCAGCAGTGTAAAGGGACAGGGGGGCGACGAGCAGTACTTC
CDR3aa: CASSVKGQGGDEQYF

v_gene: TRBV15
d_gene: TRBD1
j_gene: TRBJ2-5
abundance: once
CDR3nt: TGTGCCACCAGCAGCGGACAGGGCCAAGAGACCCAGTACTTC
CDR3aa: CATSSGQGQETQYF

v_gene: TRBV19
d_gene: .
j_gene: TRBJ2-6
abundance: .
CDR3nt: TGTGCCAGTAACCTAAGGACAGCTGGGGCCAACGTCCTGACTTTC
CDR3aa: CASNLRTAGANVLTF

v_gene: TRBV19
d_gene: .
j_gene: TRBJ1-2
abundance: once
CDR3nt: TGTGCCAGTAGTATAGCCCAACTATCGACAGGAAAGAATGGCTACACCTTC
CDR3aa: CASSIAQLSTGKNGYTF

v_gene: TRBV30
d_gene: .
j_gene: TRBJ2-7
abundance: few
CDR3nt: TGTGCCTGGAGTGATGGCCCCTACGAGCAGTACTTC
CDR3aa: CAWSDGPYEQYF

v_gene: TRBV6-6
d_gene: .
j_gene: TRBJ1-3
abundance: .
CDR3nt: TGTGCCAGCAGACCCCAGGGAAACTCTGGAAACACCATATATTTT
CDR3aa: CASRPQGNSGNTIYF

v_gene: TRBV18
d_gene: .
j_gene: TRBJ1-3
abundance: once
CDR3nt: TGTGCCAGCTCACTTCTTCCTCGGGGGTCGCCCGGAAACACCATATATTTT
CDR3aa: CASSLLPRGSPGNTIYF

v_gene: TRBV11-2
d_gene: .
j_gene: TRBJ2-7
abundance: .
CDR3nt: TGTGCCAGCAGCTTTATGACAAACTACGAGCAGTACTTC
CDR3aa: CASSFMTNYEQYF

v_gene: TRBV25-1
d_gene: .
j_gene: TRBJ2-3
abundance: .
CDR3nt: TGTGCCAGCAGTACCTGGGGGGCAGATACGCAGTATTTT
CDR3aa: CASSTWGADTQYF

v_gene: TRBV9
d_gene: TRBD1
j_gene: TRBJ2-1
abundance: .
CDR3nt: TGTGCCAGCAGCGTCCGGGACAGGGGGCTTAATGAGCAGTTCTTC
CDR3aa: CASSVRDRGLNEQFF

v_gene: TRBV4-1
d_gene: TRBD2
j_gene: TRBJ2-1
abundance: .
CDR3nt: TGCGCCAGCAGCCAAGATCAAGGCGGGGGGGGTTCCAATGAGCAGTTCTTC
CDR3aa: CASSQDQGGGGSNEQFF

v_gene: TRBV30
d_gene: TRBD1
j_gene: TRBJ2-5
abundance: .
CDR3nt: TGTGCCTGGAGTGCAGGGGACAGGGCCGGAGAGACCCAGTACTTC
CDR3aa: CAWSAGDRAGETQYF